What follows are 20 T cell receptor beta chains derived from one specimen sequenced in a study of T cell repertoires in cytomegalovirus infection. TCRdb reanalysed the reads using MiXCR and keeps one entry per CDR3 protein. The data hold 45,000 to 55,000 distinct CDR3 sequences, with around 18% observed a single time. Their cognate antigens are unknown. The sequences come from CD8+ T cells from cultured PBMCs, collected from culture after CMV antigen stimulation. Receptor source: a human donor in good health (CMV status not recorded). Some clones in this sample may be carry-over from other donors' samples.

This clonotype was picked up many times. CDR3 sequence reads: CASSKDILGEQYF. CDR3 DNA sequence: TGTGCCAGCAGCAAGGACATCCTTGGGGAGCAGTACTTC. This chain links TRBV7-8 with TRBJ2-7; TRBD1 might be the D (5 bases). This CDR3 comprises 13 residues. Per germline, CDR1 SGHVS and CDR2 FQNEAQ. Between the trimmed V and J ends, which lost 5 bases and 7 bases, there was a span of 15 bases.

In this sample, this clonotype turned up a few times. This chain uses TRBV4-3 with TRBJ1-2, with D possibly matching TRBD1 (6 bases). CDR1 and CDR2 from the germline V gene are LGHNA and YSLEER. The CDR3 consists of 14 residues. V was clipped by 1 base and J by 7 bases, with 13 bases between them. The CDR3 is CASSQGQGWSGYTF. CDR3 nucleotides: TGCGCCAGCAGCCAAGGCCAGGGGTGGAGTGGCTACACCTTC.

Many counts were recorded for this clonotype. The chain uses TRBV4-2 and TRBJ1-5; weak D call: TRBD1 (6 bases). CDR3 length: 14 residues. Trimming removed 0 bases at V and 7 bases at J, with 10 bases between. The germline V gene has CDR1 LGHNA and CDR2 YNFKEQ. The CDR3 loop is CASSQDQGIQPQHF. DNA of the CDR3: TGTGCCAGCAGCCAAGATCAGGGGATCCAGCCCCAGCATTTT.

This clonotype was observed a few times. V is TRBV6-1 and J is TRBJ2-7; D is perhaps TRBD1 (5 bases). CDR1 is MNHNS and CDR2 is SASEGT in the germline V gene. This CDR3 has 15 amino acids. The germline V and J ends were trimmed by 0 bases and 4 bases, with 13 bases remaining between them. The CDR3: CASSEARQGGYEQYF. The CDR3 DNA is TGTGCCAGCAGTGAAGCCCGGCAGGGCGGATACGAGCAGTACTTC.

V usage is TRBV6-5 and J usage is TRBJ2-1; weak D call: TRBD2 (5 bases). V shed 10 bases and J shed 5 bases, with 24 bases lying between them. The length of the CDR3 is 16 residues. Per germline, CDR1 MNHEY and CDR2 SVGAGI. CDR3 coding DNA: TGTGCCACCCGGCGGCGGCCACCAATGGAGGACAATGAGCAGTTCTTC. Translating gives CATRRRPPMEDNEQFF.

This clonotype was seen only a few times. V is TRBV29-1 and J is TRBJ1-2; unclear D gene. Germline CDR1 is SQVTM and CDR2 is ANQGSEA. The CDR3 contains 10 residues. V was clipped by 0 bases and J by 8 bases, with 4 bases between them. The CDR3 protein is CSVEEPGYTF. The CDR3 bases are TGCAGCGTTGAAGAACCCGGCTACACCTTC.

This clonotype was recorded a few times. This chain links TRBV10-2 with TRBJ2-2, with D possibly being TRBD2 (6 bases). From germline, CDR1 is WSHSY and CDR2 SAAADI. The CDR3 consists of 15 residues. V was shortened by 2 bases and J by 4 bases, with 11 bases between the two germline ends. The CDR3 nucleotides read TGCGCCAGCAGTGAGGATTTTAGCGGCACCGGGGAGCTGTTTTTT. Encoded protein: CASSEDFSGTGELFF.

This clonotype was seen a few times. The chain combines TRBV4-1 with TRBJ2-7; D perhaps matches TRBD2 (7 bases). The V gene's germline CDR1 is MGHRA and CDR2 YSYEKL. Trimming stripped 7 bases from V and 2 bases from J, with 30 bases between. The CDR3 length is 19 residues. CDR3 amino acids: CASIGRGSGSDRFTYEQYF. Written as DNA, the CDR3 is TGCGCCAGCATTGGCAGGGGTAGCGGGTCAGACCGATTCACCTACGAGCAGTACTTC.

This clonotype was seen repeatedly, ten times or more. The chain has TRBV7-6 and TRBJ1-2, with D perhaps matching TRBD1 (5 bases). The V and J ends lost 5 bases and 8 bases respectively, with 21 bases between them. Germline loops: CDR1 SGHVS, CDR2 FNYEAQ. The CDR3 has 15 residues. The CDR3 sequence is CASSPLDSPTGGYTF. CDR3 coding DNA: TGTGCCAGCAGCCCACTAGACAGCCCGACGGGAGGCTACACCTTC.

This clonotype showed up many times. The gene calls are TRBV6-1 and TRBJ2-5, with 9 bases lining up with TRBD1. The ends lost 7 bases at V and 3 bases at J; junction bases unmatched: 9. The CDR3 runs to 15 residues. CDR1 and CDR2 (germline): MNHNS, SASEGT. CDR3 residues: CASKGTGSRKETQYF. CDR3 in DNA: TGTGCCAGCAAAGGGACAGGGAGTAGAAAAGAGACCCAGTACTTC.

This clonotype appeared many times. The chain uses TRBV19 and TRBJ2-1, with 8 bases identical to TRBD2. The CDR3 spans 20 residues. V was clipped by 6 bases and J by 0 bases; unmatched bases: 19. Germline V CDR1 and CDR2: LNHDA, SQIVND (reference sequence). The CDR3 region is CASSPQERELGLFSYNEQFF. CDR3 DNA: TGTGCCAGTAGCCCGCAGGAGCGGGAGTTGGGGTTATTCTCCTACAATGAGCAGTTCTTC.

V gene TRBV20-1 combines with J gene TRBJ2-7; TRBD2 matches 10 bases. The CDR3 covers 15 residues. The V and J ends lost 1 base and 3 bases, in that order; junction bases with no gene match: 6. Germline V gene sequence: CDR1 DFQATT, CDR2 SNEGSKA (reference sequence). Written as DNA, the CDR3 is TGCAGTGCTAGAGGGGTAAGACTAGCGGGCTACGAGCAGTACTTC. Its protein product is CSARGVRLAGYEQYF.

Relative to its sample, this clonotype is medium-sized. This chain connects TRBV20-1 to TRBJ1-6; 7 nucleotides align to TRBD1. The J segment lost 6 bases and the V segment lost 1 base, leaving 3 bases of the junction unmatched. The CDR3 contains 14 residues. Germline V gene sequence: CDR1 DFQATT, CDR2 SNEGSKA (reference sequence). This chain's CDR3 is CSARGQGGNSPLHF. In nucleotides, the CDR3 is TGCAGTGCTAGAGGACAGGGAGGTAATTCACCCCTCCACTTT.

This clonotype was seen ten or more times. The genes are TRBV6-2 or TRBV6-3 and TRBJ1-5; D is unclear. CDR1 and CDR2 from the germline V gene are MNHEY and SVGEGT. The CDR3 is made up of 14 amino acids. Trimming took 2 bases from V and 3 from J, leaving 8 bases between them. Here the CDR3 reads CASSYDGINQPQHF. The CDR3 nucleotides are TGTGCCAGCAGTTACGACGGGATCAATCAGCCCCAGCATTTT.

There are a few counts of this clonotype. This sequence joins TRBV11-3 and TRBJ2-1; D is ambiguous. Germline V gives CDR1 SGHNT, CDR2 YENEEA. V lost 5 bases and J lost 7, with 12 bases in between. This CDR3 region has 13 residues. The CDR3 protein is CASSPDGWNEQFF. The CDR3 DNA follows: TGTGCCAGCAGCCCCGATGGTTGGAATGAGCAGTTCTTC.

This clonotype was detected a few times. The chain uses TRBV20-1 and TRBJ2-1, with 14 bases fitting TRBD2. The CDR3 covers 16 residues. Germline V gene data show CDR1 as DFQATT and CDR2 as SNEGSKA (reference sequence). V was clipped by 6 bases and J by 7 bases; unmatched bases: 11. The CDR3 spells CSAREGGLAGVNEQFF. In DNA, the CDR3 is TGCAGTGCGAGGGAGGGGGGACTAGCGGGAGTGAATGAGCAGTTCTTC.

This clonotype appeared a few times. The V call is TRBV30, the J call TRBJ2-7, with TRBD1 matching over 9 bases. Per the germline V gene, CDR1 is GTSNPN and CDR2 is SVGIG (reference sequence). V lost 1 base, J lost 2 bases, and 12 bases stayed unmatched. CDR3 length: 17 residues. CDR3 nucleotides: TGTGCCTGGAGTGCCCTGGCCGGGACAGGGCTTACCTACGAGCAGTACTTC. It encodes CAWSALAGTGLTYEQYF.

The chain couples TRBV28 to TRBJ1-5; a weak D match, TRBD1 (5 bases). The CDR3 runs 14 residues. The V and J ends lost 6 bases and 6 bases respectively, with 15 bases between them. Germline lookup yields CDR1 MDHEN and CDR2 SYDVKM. The CDR3: CASRKQGRLQPQHF. CDR3 nucleotide sequence: TGTGCCAGCAGGAAGCAGGGACGACTTCAGCCCCAGCATTTT. Supplemented by reference TRBV28 and TRBJ1-5, the full variable domain reads DVKVTQSSRYLVKRTGEKVFLECVQDMDHENMFWYRQDPGLGLRLIYFSYDVKMKEKGDIPEGYSVSREKKERFSLILESASTNQTSMYLCASRKQGRLQPQHFGDGTRLSIL.

Ten or more counts support this clonotype. The V gene is TRBV7-8, the J gene TRBJ1-5; TRBD1 agrees at 9 bases. V was clipped by 3 bases and J by 7 bases; unmatched bases: 10. Per germline, CDR1 SGHVS and CDR2 FQNEAQ. CDR3 length equals 16 residues. CDR3 in amino acids: CASSFKRTGETQPQHF. CDR3 coding DNA: TGTGCCAGCAGCTTCAAGCGGACAGGGGAGACACAGCCCCAGCATTTT.

CDR3: CASSRRGGDSPLHF. Here the CDR3 DNA reads TGTGCCAGCAGTCGCCGAGGGGGCGATTCACCCCTCCACTTT. This chain links TRBV27 with TRBJ1-6, with TRBD1 identical over 7 bases. The CDR3 sequence is 14 residues long. Germline CDR1 reads MNHEY; CDR2 reads SMNVEV (reference sequence). V was pared by 5 bases and J by 8 bases, with 6 bases of the junction left unmatched.